These T cell receptor beta chains were read from a single sample in a study of cytomegalovirus exposure and HLA in healthy donors. The table came from immunoSEQ multiplex PCR; TCRdb's copy has only in-frame clones and leaves some out. The sample lists about 130,000 clones; 70% to 85% were seen once. Sequencing was done on a sample of PBMCs. These receptor sequences come from a middle-aged man in good health and CMV-seropositive. Both conserved end residues are part of each CDR3. The D gene is left open where the match is weak. Not every row has a clone size; where given, it reads once, few, many or a size class.

>TRBJ2-7|.|.|TRBV5-4
TGTGCCAGCAGCTTGCCAGTTCTCCCCTACGAGCAGTACTTC
CASSLPVLPYEQYF
>TRBJ2-4|.|TRBD1|TRBV13
TGTGCCAGCAGCACTCGACAGGGTCAAGACATTCAGTACTTC
CASSTRQGQDIQYF
>TRBJ2-5|.|TRBD2|TRBV5-1
TGCGCCAGCAAACCCTTGGGACTAGCGGGAGTGGAGACCCAGTACTTC
CASKPLGLAGVETQYF
>TRBJ2-2|once|.|TRBV12-1
TGTGCCAGCAGCCTGGGCCGACTAGCGGGAGGGCCGGACACCGGGGAGCTGTTTTTT
CASSLGRLAGGPDTGELFF
>TRBJ2-7|.|TRBD2|TRBV5-4
TGTGCCAGCAGCCCGGGACTAGCGGGAGGGTACGAGCAGTACTTC
CASSPGLAGGYEQYF
>TRBJ2-7|.|TRBD2|TRBV15
TGTGCCACCAGCAGAGATTGGGGAGGGGAGCGGTACGAGCAGTACTTC
CATSRDWGGERYEQYF
>TRBJ2-1|.|.|TRBV2
TGTGCCAGCAGGTGGGCGGGTGCTTACAATGAGCAGTTCTTC
CASRWAGAYNEQFF
>TRBJ2-3|.|.|TRBV7-2
TGTGCCAGCAGCTCCGGACTGTTCACAGATACGCAGTATTTT
CASSSGLFTDTQYF
>TRBJ2-5|.|.|TRBV4-1
TGCGCCAGCAGCCAAGGGCACTCGGCGGGACAAGAGACCCAGTACTTC
CASSQGHSAGQETQYF
>TRBJ2-7|.|.|TRBV5-1
TGCGCCAGCACCGACTCCTCCTCCTACGAGCAGTACTTC
CASTDSSSYEQYF
>TRBJ2-7|.|TRBD1|TRBV27
TGTGCCAGCAGTCTCGACAGGGGGCTCCGGTACGAGCAGTACTTC
CASSLDRGLRYEQYF
>TRBJ1-2|.|.|TRBV6-5
TGTGCCAGCAGTTACTCGGCAGACGGGTTGGAAGGCTACACCTTC
CASSYSADGLEGYTF
>TRBJ1-5|few|TRBD1|TRBV14
TGTGCCAGCAGCCATCCAGACGCGACAGGGGTAAATCAGCCCCAGCATTTT
CASSHPDATGVNQPQHF
>TRBJ1-2|once|.|TRBV27
TGTGCCAGCAGTCCACGACAGGCTAACTATGGCTACACCTTC
CASSPRQANYGYTF
>TRBJ2-5|.|.|TRBV13
TGTGCCAGCAGCTTAGACCTAGGAGAGACCCAGTACTTC
CASSLDLGETQYF
>TRBJ2-7|.|TRBD1|TRBV5-1
TGCGCCAGCAGCAAGGGACAGGGATCCTACGAGCAGTACTTC
CASSKGQGSYEQYF
>TRBJ2-7|.|.|TRBV16
TGTGCCAGCAGCTCTCAGGGGCCAGCGTACGAGCAGTACTTC
CASSSQGPAYEQYF
>TRBJ2-1|.|TRBD1|TRBV5-1
TGCGCCAGCAGCGAACCGGACAGGGGGTCGGTCTTC
CASSEPDRGSVF
>TRBJ1-1|.|.|TRBV6-1
TGTGCCAGCAGGGTCACAGAGAACACTGAAGCTTTCTTT
CASRVTENTEAFF
>TRBJ2-7|.|TRBD1|TRBV7-8
TGTGCCAGCAGCTATGGGACAGTTTCCTACGAGCAGTACTTC
CASSYGTVSYEQYF
>TRBJ1-4|.|TRBD1|TRBV7-6
TGTGCCAGCAGCTACACCACAGGGGCCTATGAAAAACTGTTTTTT
CASSYTTGAYEKLFF
>TRBJ2-2|.|TRBD2|TRBV9
TGTGCCAGCAGCGTTAGCGGGAGGGCCGCCGGGGAGCTGTTTTTT
CASSVSGRAAGELFF
>TRBJ2-7|.|TRBD2|TRBV10-3
TGTGCCATCAGTGAGAAGACGGGAGGGCTAAGGGAGCAGTACTTC
CAISEKTGGLREQYF
>TRBJ2-1|.|TRBD1|TRBV7-9
TGTGCCAGCAGCTCTCGATCCGACAGGGTGTCGAATGAGCAGTTCTTC
CASSSRSDRVSNEQFF
>TRBJ1-1|.|TRBD1|TRBV29-1
TGCAGCGTTGAAGGGGACAGGGTGAGAACTGAAGCTTTCTTT
CSVEGDRVRTEAFF
>TRBJ2-2|.|.|TRBV27
TGTGCCAGTCGTATTGGGCGGAACACCGGGGAGCTGTTTTTT
CASRIGRNTGELFF
>TRBJ1-2|.|TRBD1|TRBV28
TGTGCCAGCAGTTCAGAGGGGGCTCCCATCTATGGCTACACCTTC
CASSSEGAPIYGYTF
>TRBJ2-3|.|.|TRBV5-4
TGTGCCAGCAGCTCCGGTCAGGGCGAAGATACGCAGTATTTT
CASSSGQGEDTQYF
>TRBJ2-3|few|TRBD2|TRBV6-4
TGTGCCAGCAGTGCCCGAGCGGGAGCGGCAGATACGCAGTATTTT
CASSARAGAADTQYF
>TRBJ2-5|.|TRBD1|TRBV7-9
TGTTCCAGCAGCCCGGGACAGGCCCCACAAGAGACCCAGTACTTC
CSSSPGQAPQETQYF
>TRBJ2-3|.|TRBD1|TRBV10-3
TGTGCCATCAGGGGGACAGCGAGCACAGATACGCAGTATTTT
CAIRGTASTDTQYF
>TRBJ2-2|.|TRBD2|TRBV5-1
TGCGCCAGCAGCTTGGGCGGGAGGTTTGCCGGGGAGCTGTTTTTT
CASSLGGRFAGELFF
>TRBJ1-1|.|TRBD1|TRBV19
TGTGCCAGTACCCCGGGACAGGGGTACACTGAAGCTTTCTTT
CASTPGQGYTEAFF
>TRBJ2-2|.|.|TRBV7-3
TGTGCCAGCAGCCGCGGGGTGGGAGAGGACACCGGGGAGCTGTTTTTT
CASSRGVGEDTGELFF
>TRBJ1-2|.|.|TRBV5-1
TGCGCCAGCAGCTTGAGCCGGGGAGATGGTGGCTACACCTTC
CASSLSRGDGGYTF